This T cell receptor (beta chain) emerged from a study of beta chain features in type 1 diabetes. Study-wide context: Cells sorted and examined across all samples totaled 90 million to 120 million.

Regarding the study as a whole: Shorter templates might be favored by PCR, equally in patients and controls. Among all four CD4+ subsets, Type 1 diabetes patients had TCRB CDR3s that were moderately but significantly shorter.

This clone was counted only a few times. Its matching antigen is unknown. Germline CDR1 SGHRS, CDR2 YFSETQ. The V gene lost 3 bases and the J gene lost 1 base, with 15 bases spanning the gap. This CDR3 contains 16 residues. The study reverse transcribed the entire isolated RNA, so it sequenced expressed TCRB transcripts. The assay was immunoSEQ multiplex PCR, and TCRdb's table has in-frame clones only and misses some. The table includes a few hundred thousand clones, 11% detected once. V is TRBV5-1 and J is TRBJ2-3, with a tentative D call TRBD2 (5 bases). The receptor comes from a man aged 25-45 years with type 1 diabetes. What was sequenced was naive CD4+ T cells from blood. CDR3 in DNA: TGCGCCAGCAGCTCCGGGATTCAGCTGGGCACAGATACGCAGTATTTT. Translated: CASSSGIQLGTDTQYF. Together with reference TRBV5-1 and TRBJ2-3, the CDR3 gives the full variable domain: KAGVTQTPRYLIKTRGQQVTLSCSPISGHRSVSWYQQTPGQGLQFLFEYFSETQRNKGNFPGRFSGRQFSNSRSEMNVSTLELGDSALYLCASSSGIQLGTDTQYFGPGTRLTVL.